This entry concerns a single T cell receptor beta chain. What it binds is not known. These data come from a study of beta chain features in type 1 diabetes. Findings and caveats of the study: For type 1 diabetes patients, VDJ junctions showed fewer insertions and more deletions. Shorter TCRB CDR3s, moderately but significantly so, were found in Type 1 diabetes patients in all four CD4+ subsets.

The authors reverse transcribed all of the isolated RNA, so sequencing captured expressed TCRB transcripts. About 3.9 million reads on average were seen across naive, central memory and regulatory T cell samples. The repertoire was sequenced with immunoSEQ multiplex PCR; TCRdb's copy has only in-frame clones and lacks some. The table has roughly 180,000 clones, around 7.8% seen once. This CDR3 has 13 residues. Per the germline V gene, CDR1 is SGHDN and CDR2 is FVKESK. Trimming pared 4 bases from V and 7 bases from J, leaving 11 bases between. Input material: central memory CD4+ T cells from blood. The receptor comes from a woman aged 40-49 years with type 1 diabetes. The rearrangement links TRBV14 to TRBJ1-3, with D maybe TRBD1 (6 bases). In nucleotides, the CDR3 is TGTGCCAGCAGCCCAGGGGCGGTGAACACCATATATTTT. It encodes CASSPGAVNTIYF.